The 16 T cell receptor beta chains listed next were all sequenced from one sample in a study of beta chain features in type 1 diabetes. Of the isolated RNA, all was reverse transcribed, and so the sequenced material was expressed TCRB transcripts. Profiling relied on immunoSEQ multiplex PCR, and the TCRdb table lists in-frame clones only, not all of them. The profile shows hundreds of thousands of clones, about 10% of them singletons. The source material was naive CD4+ T cells from blood. Receptor source: a woman aged 18-30 years in good health.

Only a few counts were recorded for this clone. This sequence joins TRBV2 and TRBJ2-4; TRBD1 or TRBD2 may be the D gene (5 bases each). The germline gives CDR1 SNHLY, CDR2 FYNNEI. V lost 8 bases, J lost 5 bases, and 13 bases lay in between. The CDR3 is made up of 13 amino acids. CDR3 DNA: TGTGCCAGCCTCCGGGACGGAGAAAACATTCAGTACTTC. The encoded protein is CASLRDGENIQYF.

This chain joins TRBV29-1 and TRBJ2-5; D is uncertain. Germline V gene lookup returns CDR1 SQVTM and CDR2 ANQGSEA. This CDR3 has 12 amino acids. The V end lost 6 bases, the J end lost 3 bases, and 11 bases lay between the germline ends. As DNA, the CDR3 is TGCAGCGTCAACTCCGGAGAAGAGACCCAGTACTTC. Its translation is CSVNSGEETQYF.

The chain carries TRBV4-3 and TRBJ2-1; 10 bases are shared with TRBD1. J was trimmed by 8 bases and V by 0 bases; bases with no gene match: 10. Germline assignment: CDR1 LGHNA and CDR2 YSLEER. CDR3 size: 17 residues. CDR3: CASSQDLGATGGDEQFF. The CDR3 nucleotides read TGCGCCAGCAGCCAAGATCTTGGGGCGACAGGGGGCGATGAGCAGTTCTTC.

The J gene is TRBJ2-1, the V gene TRBV14; either TRBD1 or TRBD2 may fit D (6 bases each). The germline V gene encodes CDR1 SGHDN and CDR2 FVKESK. Trimming stripped 6 bases from V and 6 bases from J, with 9 bases between. The CDR3 runs 12 residues. CDR3 nucleotide sequence: TGTGCCAGCAGTCGGGGGCTCAATGAGCAGTTCTTC. Protein sequence: CASSRGLNEQFF.

This chain connects TRBV7-9 to TRBJ2-3; 12 bases line up with TRBD2. Trimming cost V 5 bases and J 12 bases; bases outside gene matches: 6. The CDR3 loop spans 13 amino acids. The germline CDR1 and CDR2 sequences are SEHNR and FQNEAQ (reference sequence). This CDR3 reads CASSLGTSGRQYF. CDR3 DNA sequence: TGTGCCAGCAGCCTTGGGACTAGCGGGCGACAGTATTTT.

DNA of the CDR3: TGTGCCAGCAGGGACGGGCGAGGGAACACTGAAGCTTTCTTT. Amino acids: CASRDGRGNTEAFF. The chain recombines TRBV2 with TRBJ1-1; D ambiguous. Germline loops: CDR1 SNHLY, CDR2 FYNNEI. V was pared by 6 bases and J by 1 base, with 12 bases between. The CDR3 totals 14 residues.

This clone was counted a few times. This sequence joins TRBV7-3 and TRBJ2-2; 9 nucleotides line up with TRBD1. This CDR3 contains 16 residues. The junction had 6 bases not matched to a gene; V was cut back by 6 bases and J by 1 base. CDR1 SGHTA and CDR2 FQGTGA come from the germline V gene. CDR3 DNA: TGTGCCAGCAGACCTCAGGGACAGGGGAACACCGGGGAGCTGTTTTTT. Amino acids: CASRPQGQGNTGELFF.

This clone occurred a few times. The V and J genes are TRBV2 and TRBJ2-5; D could derive from TRBD1 or TRBD2 (5 bases each). With 8 bases removed from V and 4 bases from J, the gap between germline ends came to 17 bases. This CDR3 contains 14 residues. Germline CDR1 SNHLY, CDR2 FYNNEI. The CDR3 coding sequence is TGTGCCAGCGGGCCGGGACCAGGGAGAGAGACCCAGTACTTC. Encoded protein: CASGPGPGRETQYF.

The V and J genes are TRBV5-1 and TRBJ2-3; 9 nucleotides match TRBD2. J was trimmed by 1 base and V by 3 bases; bases with no gene match: 9. The CDR3 extends over 17 amino acids. Germline values: CDR1 SGHRS, CDR2 YFSETQ. The CDR3 sequence: CASSWPIVAGGTDTQYF. Written as DNA, the CDR3 is TGCGCCAGCAGCTGGCCGATCGTAGCGGGGGGCACAGATACGCAGTATTTT. Together with reference TRBV5-1 and TRBJ2-3, the CDR3 gives the full variable domain: KAGVTQTPRYLIKTRGQQVTLSCSPISGHRSVSWYQQTPGQGLQFLFEYFSETQRNKGNFPGRFSGRQFSNSRSEMNVSTLELGDSALYLCASSWPIVAGGTDTQYFGPGTRLTVL.

The J gene is TRBJ2-3, the V gene TRBV5-6; no definite D call. The CDR3 runs 18 residues. Germline V lookup: CDR1 SGHDT, CDR2 YYEEEE. The V end was cut by 0 bases, the J end by 3 bases, with 20 bases between. The CDR3 region has the DNA TGTGCCAGCAGCTTGGCTGTAGCTGGGTTTATTGTTACAGATACGCAGTATTTT. This sequence encodes CASSLAVAGFIVTDTQYF.

The chain uses TRBV25-1 and TRBJ2-1, with 8 nucleotides matching TRBD1. This CDR3 is built from 15 residues. Germline V lookup: CDR1 MGHDK, CDR2 SYGVNS. Trimming removed 6 bases from V and 8 bases from J; junction bases left unmatched: 12. In DNA form, the CDR3 reads TGTGCCAGCAGCGCGTCAGACGGACAGGGCGATGAGCAGTTCTTC. Amino acids: CASSASDGQGDEQFF.

The chain links TRBV15 to TRBJ2-1; 10 bases fit TRBD2. The CDR3 spans 16 residues. Trimming at V came to 2 bases and at J to 7 bases, leaving 8 bases not matched to a gene. Germline CDR1 LNHNV, CDR2 YYDKDF (reference sequence). The CDR3 loop reads CATSRQPSGRTNEQFF. CDR3 nucleotide sequence: TGTGCCACCAGCAGACAACCTAGCGGGAGAACGAATGAGCAGTTCTTC.

This clone was observed a few times. V usage is TRBV28 and J usage is TRBJ2-5; TRBD2 matches at 8 bases. The CDR3 has 14 residues. Per germline, CDR1 MDHEN and CDR2 SYDVKM. V lost 8 bases, J lost 7 bases, and 12 bases stayed unmatched. The chain's CDR3 is CASGGLGVRGTQYF. The CDR3 DNA follows: TGTGCCAGCGGGGGACTAGGGGTCCGCGGGACCCAGTACTTC.

The V gene is TRBV2, the J gene TRBJ2-1; D gene uncertain. Trimming cost V 8 bases and J 1 base, with 3 bases left between them. In germline, CDR1 is SNHLY, CDR2 FYNNEI. The CDR3 length is 11 residues. The chain's CDR3 is CASQSYNEQFF. Written as DNA, the CDR3 is TGTGCCAGCCAGTCCTACAATGAGCAGTTCTTC.

The chain has TRBV5-1 and TRBJ2-5; D assignment may be TRBD1 or TRBD2 (5 bases each). V was trimmed by 5 bases and J by 3 bases, leaving 11 bases between them. CDR1 SGHRS and CDR2 YFSETQ come from the germline V gene. CDR3 length: 13 amino acids. The CDR3 nucleotides read TGCGCCAGCAGGACGGGGACGAAAGAGACCCAGTACTTC. Translating it yields CASRTGTKETQYF.

The J gene is TRBJ1-3, the V gene TRBV7-2; 8 bases map to TRBD1. CDR1 and CDR2 (germline): SGHTA, FQGNSA. This CDR3 contains 15 residues. With 3 bases clipped from V and 3 bases from J, the junction kept 4 bases outside the gene matches. CDR3 residues: CASSFQGAVGNTIYF. DNA of the CDR3: TGTGCCAGCAGCTTTCAGGGGGCTGTTGGAAACACCATATATTTT.